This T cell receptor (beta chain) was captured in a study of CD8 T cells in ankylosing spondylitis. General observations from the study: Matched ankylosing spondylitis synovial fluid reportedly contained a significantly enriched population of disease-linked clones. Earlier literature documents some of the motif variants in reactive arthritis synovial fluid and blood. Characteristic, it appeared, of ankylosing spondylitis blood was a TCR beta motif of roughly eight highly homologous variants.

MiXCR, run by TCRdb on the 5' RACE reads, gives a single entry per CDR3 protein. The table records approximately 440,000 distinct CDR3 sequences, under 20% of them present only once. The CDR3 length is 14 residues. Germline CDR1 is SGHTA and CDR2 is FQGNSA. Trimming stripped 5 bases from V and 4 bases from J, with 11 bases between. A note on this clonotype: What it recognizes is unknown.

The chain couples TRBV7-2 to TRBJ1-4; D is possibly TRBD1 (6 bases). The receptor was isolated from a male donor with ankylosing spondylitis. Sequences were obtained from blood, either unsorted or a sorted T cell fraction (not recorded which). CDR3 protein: CASSTGQLNEKLFF. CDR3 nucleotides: TGTGCCAGCAGCACAGGACAGCTTAATGAAAAACTGTTTTTT.